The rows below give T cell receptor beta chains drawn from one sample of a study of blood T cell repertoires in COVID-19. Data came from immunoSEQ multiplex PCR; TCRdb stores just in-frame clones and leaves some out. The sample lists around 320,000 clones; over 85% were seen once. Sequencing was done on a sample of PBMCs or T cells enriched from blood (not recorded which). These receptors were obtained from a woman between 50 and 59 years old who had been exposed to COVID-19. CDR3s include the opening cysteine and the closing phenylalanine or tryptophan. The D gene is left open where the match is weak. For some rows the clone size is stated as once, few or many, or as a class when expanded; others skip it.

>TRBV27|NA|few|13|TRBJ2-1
TGTGCCAGCAGTTTATCCCGGGTGAATGAGCAGTTCTTC
CASSLSRVNEQFF
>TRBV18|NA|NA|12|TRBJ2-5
TGTGCCAGCTCACCCGTCGGTGAGACCCAGTACTTC
CASSPVGETQYF
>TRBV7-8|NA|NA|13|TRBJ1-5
TGTGCCAGCAGCCCCCAGGGCAATCAGCCCCAGCATTTT
CASSPQGNQPQHF
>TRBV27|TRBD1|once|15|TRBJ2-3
TGTGCCAGCAGTTTACACAGGGGGCCCACAGATACGCAGTATTTT
CASSLHRGPTDTQYF
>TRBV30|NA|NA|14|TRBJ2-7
TGTGCCTGGAGCACCGGGGGAAGTATAGTAGAGCAGTACTTC
CAWSTGGSIVEQYF
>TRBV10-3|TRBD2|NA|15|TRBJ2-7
TGTGCCATCAGTGAGTCGCGGGGGGTTGGAAACGAGCAGTACTTC
CAISESRGVGNEQYF
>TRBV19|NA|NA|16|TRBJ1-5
TGTGCCAGTACGGACATCTCTGCGAAATTCAATCAGCCCCAGCATTTT
CASTDISAKFNQPQHF
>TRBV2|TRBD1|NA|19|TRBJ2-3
TGTGCCAGCACCTTCCGGGACAGACGAATTAACTTTAGCACAGATACGCAGTATTTT
CASTFRDRRINFSTDTQYF
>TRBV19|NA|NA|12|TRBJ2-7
TGTGCCAGTAGTCCGGGTACCTACGAGCAGTACTTC
CASSPGTYEQYF
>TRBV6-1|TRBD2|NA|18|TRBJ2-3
TGTGCCAGCAGTGACGAATGGCGGGGGGGCAGTAACACAGATACGCAGTATTTT
CASSDEWRGGSNTDTQYF
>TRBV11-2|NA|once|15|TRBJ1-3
TGTGCCAGCAGACTTGCAGGATCCTCTGGAAACACCATATATTTT
CASRLAGSSGNTIYF
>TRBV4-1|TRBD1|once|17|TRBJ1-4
TGCGCCAGCAGCCAAGCAGGACAGGGGGCCCTGAACCAAAAACTGTTTTTT
CASSQAGQGALNQKLFF
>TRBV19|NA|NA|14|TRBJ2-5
TGTGCCAGTAGTACTCAGGGGATTTTAGAGACCCAGTACTTC
CASSTQGILETQYF
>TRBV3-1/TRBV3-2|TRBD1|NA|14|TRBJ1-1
TGTGCCAGCAGCCTACAGGGGTTCGGCACTGAAGCTTTCTTT
CASSLQGFGTEAFF
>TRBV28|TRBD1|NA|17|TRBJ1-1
TGTGCCAGCAGTTTAAGTCCGTGGGGGACAGGGTCCACTGAAGCTTTCTTT
CASSLSPWGTGSTEAFF
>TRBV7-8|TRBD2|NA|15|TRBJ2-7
TGTGCCAGCAGCCCGGGGCTAGCGGAGGCCTACGAGCAGTACTTC
CASSPGLAEAYEQYF
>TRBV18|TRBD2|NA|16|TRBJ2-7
TGTGCCAGCTCACCACCTTGGGGACTAGGGGGCTACGAGCAGTACTTC
CASSPPWGLGGYEQYF
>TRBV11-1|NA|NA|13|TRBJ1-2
TGTGCCAGCAGCCACGCTACCATGTATGGCTACACCTTC
CASSHATMYGYTF
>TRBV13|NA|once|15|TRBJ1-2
TGTGCCAGCAGCTCCCGACAGGAAGGAATCTATGGCTACACCTTC
CASSSRQEGIYGYTF
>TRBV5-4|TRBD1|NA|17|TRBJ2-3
TGTGCCAGCAGCAAAACTGGACAGGGAGGATTCGCAGATACGCAGTATTTT
CASSKTGQGGFADTQYF
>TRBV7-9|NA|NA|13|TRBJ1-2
TGTGCCAGCAGCCTTCGTACTAACTATGGCTACACCTTC
CASSLRTNYGYTF